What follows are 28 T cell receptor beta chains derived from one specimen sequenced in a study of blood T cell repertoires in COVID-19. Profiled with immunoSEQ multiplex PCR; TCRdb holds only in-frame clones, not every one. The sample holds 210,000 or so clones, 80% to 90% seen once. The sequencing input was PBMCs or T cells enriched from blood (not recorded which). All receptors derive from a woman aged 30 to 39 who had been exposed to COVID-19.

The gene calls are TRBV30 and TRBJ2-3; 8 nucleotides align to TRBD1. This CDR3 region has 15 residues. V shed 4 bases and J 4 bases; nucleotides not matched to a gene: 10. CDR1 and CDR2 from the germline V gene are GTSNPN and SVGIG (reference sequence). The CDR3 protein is CAWTAGRGLADTQYF. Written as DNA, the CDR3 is TGTGCCTGGACCGCGGGCAGGGGGCTTGCAGATACGCAGTATTTT.

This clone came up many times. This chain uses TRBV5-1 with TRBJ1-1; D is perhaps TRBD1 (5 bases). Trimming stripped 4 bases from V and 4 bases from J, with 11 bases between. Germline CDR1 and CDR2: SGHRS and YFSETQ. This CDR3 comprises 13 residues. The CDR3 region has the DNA TGCGCCAGCAGCACCAGGGTATCCACTGAAGCTTTCTTT. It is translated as CASSTRVSTEAFF.

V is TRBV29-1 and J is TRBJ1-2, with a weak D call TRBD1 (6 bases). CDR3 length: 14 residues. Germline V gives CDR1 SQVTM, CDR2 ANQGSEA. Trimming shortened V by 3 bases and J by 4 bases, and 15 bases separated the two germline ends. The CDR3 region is CSVDNRDRSYGYTF. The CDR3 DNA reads TGCAGCGTTGACAACAGGGACCGAAGCTATGGCTACACCTTC.

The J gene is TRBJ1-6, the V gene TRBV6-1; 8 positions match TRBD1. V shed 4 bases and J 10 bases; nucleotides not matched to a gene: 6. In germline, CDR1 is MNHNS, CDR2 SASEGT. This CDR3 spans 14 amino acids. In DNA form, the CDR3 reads TGTGCCAGCAGTGGCGACAGGGGAAGGTCACCCCTCCACTTT. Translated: CASSGDRGRSPLHF.

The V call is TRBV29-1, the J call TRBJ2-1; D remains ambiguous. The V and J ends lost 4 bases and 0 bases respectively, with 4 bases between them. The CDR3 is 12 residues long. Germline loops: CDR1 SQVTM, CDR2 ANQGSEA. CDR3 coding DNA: TGCAGCGTTGCCCGCTCCTACAATGAGCAGTTCTTC. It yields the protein CSVARSYNEQFF.

DNA for the CDR3: TGCGCCAGCAGCCAAGAACCCCGACATGCCAACGAGCAGTACTTC. It specifies CASSQEPRHANEQYF. The V gene is TRBV4-1, the J gene TRBJ2-7; no clear D gene. The V end lost 0 bases, the J end lost 5 bases, and 14 bases lay between the germline ends. The CDR3 is 15 amino acids. Germline V CDR1 and CDR2: MGHRA, YSYEKL.

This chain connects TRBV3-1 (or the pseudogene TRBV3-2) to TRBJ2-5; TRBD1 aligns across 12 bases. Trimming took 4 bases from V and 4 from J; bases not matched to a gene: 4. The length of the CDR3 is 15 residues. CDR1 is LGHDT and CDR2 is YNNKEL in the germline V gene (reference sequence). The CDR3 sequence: CASSPGQGARETQYF. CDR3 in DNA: TGTGCCAGCAGCCCGGGACAGGGGGCGCGAGAGACCCAGTACTTC.

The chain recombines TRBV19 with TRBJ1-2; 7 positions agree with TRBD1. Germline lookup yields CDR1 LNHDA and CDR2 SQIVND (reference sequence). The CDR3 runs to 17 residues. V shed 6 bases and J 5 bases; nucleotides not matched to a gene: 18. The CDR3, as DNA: TGTGCCAGTAGCGAACAGGGGCTTCGAGCCCAACTTTATGGCTACACCTTC. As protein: CASSEQGLRAQLYGYTF.

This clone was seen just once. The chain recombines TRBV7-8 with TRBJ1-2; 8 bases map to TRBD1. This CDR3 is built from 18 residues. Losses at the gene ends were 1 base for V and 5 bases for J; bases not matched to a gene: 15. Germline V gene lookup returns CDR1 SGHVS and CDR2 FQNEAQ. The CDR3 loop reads CASSLGQSAGGITYGYTF. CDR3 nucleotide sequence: TGTGCCAGCAGCTTAGGGCAATCGGCAGGGGGCATTACTTATGGCTACACCTTC.

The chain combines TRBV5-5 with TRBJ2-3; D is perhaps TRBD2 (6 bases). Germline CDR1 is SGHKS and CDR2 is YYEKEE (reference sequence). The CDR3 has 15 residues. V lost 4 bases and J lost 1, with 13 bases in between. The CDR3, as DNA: TGTGCCAGCAGCGACCGGAGGGGTGGCACAGATACGCAGTATTTT. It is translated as CASSDRRGGTDTQYF.

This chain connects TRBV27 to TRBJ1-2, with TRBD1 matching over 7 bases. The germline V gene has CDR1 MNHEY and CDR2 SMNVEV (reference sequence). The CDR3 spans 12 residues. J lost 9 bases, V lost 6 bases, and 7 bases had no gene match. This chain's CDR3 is CASRDRVSRYTF. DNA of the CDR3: TGTGCCAGCAGAGACAGGGTCTCCCGCTACACCTTC.

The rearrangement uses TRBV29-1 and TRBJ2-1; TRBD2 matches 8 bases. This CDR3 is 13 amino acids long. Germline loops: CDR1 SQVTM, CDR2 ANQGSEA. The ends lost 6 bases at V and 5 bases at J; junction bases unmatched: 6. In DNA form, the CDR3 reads TGCAGCGTAAGCGGGAGATCCCACAATGAGCAGTTCTTC. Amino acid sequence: CSVSGRSHNEQFF.

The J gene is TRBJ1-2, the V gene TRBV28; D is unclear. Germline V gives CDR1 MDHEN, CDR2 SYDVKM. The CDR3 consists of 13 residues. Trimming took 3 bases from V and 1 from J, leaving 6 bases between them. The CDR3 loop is CASSLGDNYGYTF. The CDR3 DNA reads TGTGCCAGCAGTTTGGGCGATAACTATGGCTACACCTTC.

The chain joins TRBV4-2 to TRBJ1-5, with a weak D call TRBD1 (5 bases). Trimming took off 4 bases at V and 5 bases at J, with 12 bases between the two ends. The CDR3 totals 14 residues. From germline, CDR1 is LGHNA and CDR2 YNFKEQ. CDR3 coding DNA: TGTGCCAGCAGCCCAATCGTAGGGGATCAGCCCCAGCATTTT. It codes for CASSPIVGDQPQHF.

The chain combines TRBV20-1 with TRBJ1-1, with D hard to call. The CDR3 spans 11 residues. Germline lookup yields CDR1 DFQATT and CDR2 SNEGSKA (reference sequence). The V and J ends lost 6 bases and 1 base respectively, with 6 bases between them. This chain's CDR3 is CSAPRNTEAFF. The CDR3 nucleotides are TGCAGTGCACCGAGGAACACTGAAGCTTTCTTT.

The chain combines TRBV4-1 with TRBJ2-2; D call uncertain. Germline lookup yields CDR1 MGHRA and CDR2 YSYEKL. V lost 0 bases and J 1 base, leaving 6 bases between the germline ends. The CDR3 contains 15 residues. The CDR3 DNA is TGCGCCAGCAGCCAAGATGGCGGGAACACCGGGGAGCTGTTTTTT. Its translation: CASSQDGGNTGELFF.

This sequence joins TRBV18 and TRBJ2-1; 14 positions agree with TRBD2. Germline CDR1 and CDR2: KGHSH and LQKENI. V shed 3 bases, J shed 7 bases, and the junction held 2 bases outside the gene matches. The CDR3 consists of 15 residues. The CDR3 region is CASSPRTSGRNEQFF. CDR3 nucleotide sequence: TGTGCCAGCTCACCCCGGACTAGCGGGAGGAATGAGCAGTTCTTC.

The CDR3 DNA sequence: TGTGCCAGCAGTTCACCTATACCACCCCTCCACTTT. This codes for CASSSPIPPLHF. This rearrangement joins TRBV28 to TRBJ1-6, with D unclear. The V and J ends lost 4 bases and 11 bases respectively, with 9 bases between them. This CDR3 is 12 amino acids long. The germline gives CDR1 MDHEN, CDR2 SYDVKM.

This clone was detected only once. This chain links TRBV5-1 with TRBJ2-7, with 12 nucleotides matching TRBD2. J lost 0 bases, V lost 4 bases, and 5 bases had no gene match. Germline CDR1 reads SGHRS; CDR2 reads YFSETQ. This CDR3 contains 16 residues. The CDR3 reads CASSPATSGSSYEQYF. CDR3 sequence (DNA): TGCGCCAGCAGCCCGGCGACTAGCGGGAGCTCCTACGAGCAGTACTTC.

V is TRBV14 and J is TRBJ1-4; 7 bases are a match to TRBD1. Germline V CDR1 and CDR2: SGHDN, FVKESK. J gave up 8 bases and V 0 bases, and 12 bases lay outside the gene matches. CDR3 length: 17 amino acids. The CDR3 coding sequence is TGTGCCAGCAGCCAAGACCAGGACAGGTGGGAAATCGAAAAACTGTTTTTT. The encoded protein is CASSQDQDRWEIEKLFF.

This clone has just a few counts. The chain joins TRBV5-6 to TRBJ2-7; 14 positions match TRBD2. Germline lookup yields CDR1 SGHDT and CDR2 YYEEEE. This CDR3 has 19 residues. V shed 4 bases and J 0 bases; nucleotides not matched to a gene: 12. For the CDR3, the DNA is TGTGCCAGCAGCCTAGTCCCGGGACTAGCGGGAGTGAGCTCCTACGAGCAGTACTTC. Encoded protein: CASSLVPGLAGVSSYEQYF.

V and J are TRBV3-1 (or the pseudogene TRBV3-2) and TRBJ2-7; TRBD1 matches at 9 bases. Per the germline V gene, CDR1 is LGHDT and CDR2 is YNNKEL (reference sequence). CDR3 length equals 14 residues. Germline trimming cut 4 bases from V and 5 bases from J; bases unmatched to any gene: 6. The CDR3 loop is CASSLGQGLNEQYF. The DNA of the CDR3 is TGTGCCAGCAGCCTTGGACAGGGGCTTAACGAGCAGTACTTC.

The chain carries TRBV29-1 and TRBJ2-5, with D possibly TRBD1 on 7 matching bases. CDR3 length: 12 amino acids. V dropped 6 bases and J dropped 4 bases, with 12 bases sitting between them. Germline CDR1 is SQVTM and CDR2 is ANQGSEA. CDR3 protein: CSVGGGLETQYF. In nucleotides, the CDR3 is TGCAGCGTCGGAGGGGGCTTAGAGACCCAGTACTTC.

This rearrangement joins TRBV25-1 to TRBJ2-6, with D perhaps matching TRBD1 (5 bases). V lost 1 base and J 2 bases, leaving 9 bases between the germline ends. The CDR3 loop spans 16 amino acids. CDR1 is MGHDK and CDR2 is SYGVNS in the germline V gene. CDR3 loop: CASSEFKGTGANVLTF. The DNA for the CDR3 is TGTGCCAGCAGTGAATTTAAGGGGACTGGGGCCAACGTCCTGACTTTC.

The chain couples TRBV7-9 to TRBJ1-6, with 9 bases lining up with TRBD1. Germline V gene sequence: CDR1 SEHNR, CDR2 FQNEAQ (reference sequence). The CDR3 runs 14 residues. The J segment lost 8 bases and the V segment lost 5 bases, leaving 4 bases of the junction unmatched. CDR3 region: CASSPGQGYSPLHF. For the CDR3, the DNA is TGTGCCAGCAGCCCGGGACAGGGATATTCACCCCTCCACTTT.

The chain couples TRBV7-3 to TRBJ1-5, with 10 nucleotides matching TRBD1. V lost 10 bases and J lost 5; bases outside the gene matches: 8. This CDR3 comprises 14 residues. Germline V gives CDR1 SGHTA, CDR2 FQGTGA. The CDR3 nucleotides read TGTGCCACCTCCGGGACAGGGGTACATCAGCCCCAGCATTTT. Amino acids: CATSGTGVHQPQHF.

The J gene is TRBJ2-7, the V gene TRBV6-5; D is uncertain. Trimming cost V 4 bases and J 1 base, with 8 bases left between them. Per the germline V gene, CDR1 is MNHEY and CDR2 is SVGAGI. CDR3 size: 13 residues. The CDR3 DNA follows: TGTGCCAGCAGTTTTGCAGCGTCCTACGAGCAGTACTTC. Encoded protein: CASSFAASYEQYF.

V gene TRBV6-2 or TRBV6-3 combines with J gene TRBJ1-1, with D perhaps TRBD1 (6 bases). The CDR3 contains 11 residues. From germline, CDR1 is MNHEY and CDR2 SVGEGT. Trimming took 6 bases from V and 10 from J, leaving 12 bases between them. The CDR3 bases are TGTGCCAGCAGCCTACAGGGTTTAGCTTTCTTT. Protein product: CASSLQGLAFF.